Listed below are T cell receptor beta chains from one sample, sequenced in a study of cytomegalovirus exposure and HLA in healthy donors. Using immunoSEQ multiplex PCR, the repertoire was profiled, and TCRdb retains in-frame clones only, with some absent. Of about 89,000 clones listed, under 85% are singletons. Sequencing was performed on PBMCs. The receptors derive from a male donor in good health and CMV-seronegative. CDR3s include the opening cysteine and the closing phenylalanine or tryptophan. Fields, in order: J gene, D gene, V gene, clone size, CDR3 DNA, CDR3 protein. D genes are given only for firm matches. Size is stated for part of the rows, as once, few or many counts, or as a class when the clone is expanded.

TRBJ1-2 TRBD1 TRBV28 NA TGTGCCAGCAGTCTAGTCCCTTTTTCGGGCACAGGGGTGAATGACTATGGCTACACCTTC CASSLVPFSGTGVNDYGYTF
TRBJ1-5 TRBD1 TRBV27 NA TGTGCCAGCAGTTTCCTGGGACAGATGAATAGCAATCAGCCCCAGCATTTT CASSFLGQMNSNQPQHF
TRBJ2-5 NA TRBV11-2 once TGTGCCAGCAGCTTATATGTGGGCCCTGAGACCCAGTACTTC CASSLYVGPETQYF
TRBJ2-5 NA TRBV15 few TGTGCCACCAGCAGAGATCATGAGACCCAGTACTTC CATSRDHETQYF
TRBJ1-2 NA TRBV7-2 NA TGTGCCAGCAGCTTAGCGGTCGGGACATTAACGTCCGGCTACACCTTC CASSLAVGTLTSGYTF
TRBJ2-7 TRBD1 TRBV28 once TGTGCCAGCAGTGACAGGGTGTCCTCCTACGAGCAGTACTTC CASSDRVSSYEQYF
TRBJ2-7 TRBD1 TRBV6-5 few TGTGCCAGCAGTTTGGCAGGGGGTTCCTACGAGCAGTACTTC CASSLAGGSYEQYF
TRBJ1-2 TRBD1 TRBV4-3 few TGCGCCAGCAGCCAAGAGAGGGACAGAAACTATGGCTACACCTTC CASSQERDRNYGYTF
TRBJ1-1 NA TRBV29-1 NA TGCAGCGTGACAACAGGTGCCCCTGAAGCTTTCTTT CSVTTGAPEAFF
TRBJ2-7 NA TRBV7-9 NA TGTGCCAGCAGCAGAACCAACCCACCGGGATCCTACGAGCAGTACTTC CASSRTNPPGSYEQYF
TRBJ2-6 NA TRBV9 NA TGTGCCAGCAGCGTAGGGGCATTTGGGGCCAACGTCCTGACTTTC CASSVGAFGANVLTF
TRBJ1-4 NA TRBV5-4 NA TGTGCCAGCAGCTATCACCCGACAGACTCTAATGAAAAACTGTTTTTT CASSYHPTDSNEKLFF
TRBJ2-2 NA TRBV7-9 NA TGTGCCAGCAGCGGACGTACAGGGAAAGGGTCCGGGGAGCTGTTTTTT CASSGRTGKGSGELFF
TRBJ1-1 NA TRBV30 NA TGTGCCTGGAGTCCCGGTTTACTGAACACTGAAGCTTTCTTT CAWSPGLLNTEAFF
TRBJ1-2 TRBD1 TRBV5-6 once TGTGCCAGCAGCACAGTGGACATTGGGACAGGGGCCAACTATGGCTACACCTTC CASSTVDIGTGANYGYTF
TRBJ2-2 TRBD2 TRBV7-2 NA TGTGCCAGCAGAACGCGGGGGTCCGCCCTGTTTGCCGGGGAGCTGTTTTTT CASRTRGSALFAGELFF
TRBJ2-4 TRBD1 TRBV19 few TGTGCCAGTAGTATAAGGGGGCAAAACATTCAGTACTTC CASSIRGQNIQYF
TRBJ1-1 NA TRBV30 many TGTGCCTGGACCCGAATCGACACCCGCAGGGGAACTGAAGCTTTCTTT CAWTRIDTRRGTEAFF
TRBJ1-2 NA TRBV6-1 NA TGTGCCAGCAGTTCGGACATGATCTATGGCTACACCTTC CASSSDMIYGYTF
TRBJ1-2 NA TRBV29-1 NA TGCAGCGTTGATCAAGGGCGGAGGGGTGGCTACACCTTC CSVDQGRRGGYTF
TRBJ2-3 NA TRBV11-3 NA TGTGCCAGCAGCCCCGGAGGGATGACAGATACGCAGTATTTT CASSPGGMTDTQYF
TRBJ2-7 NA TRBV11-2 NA TGTGCCAGCAGCTTAAAGCCGACAGCAATCGCCACCTACGAGCAGTACTTC CASSLKPTAIATYEQYF
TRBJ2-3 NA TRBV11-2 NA TGTGCCAGCAGCTCGCCCGGCGGACAACTTAGCACAGATACGCAGTATTTT CASSSPGGQLSTDTQYF
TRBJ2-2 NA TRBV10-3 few TGTGCCATCAGTGAGTTCCCAGGGTTCTCCGAGGAGCTGTTTTTT CAISEFPGFSEELFF
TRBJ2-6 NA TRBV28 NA TGTGCCAGCAGTTCCCGAGTGGGGCGGGGGCGCTCTGGGGCCAACGTCCTGACTTTC CASSSRVGRGRSGANVLTF
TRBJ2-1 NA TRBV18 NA TGTGCCAGCTCACCAAAACAGTTTGAGCAGTTCTTC CASSPKQFEQFF
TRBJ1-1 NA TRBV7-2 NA TGTGCCAGCAGCTGGGGCAGGGAACCTACTGAAGCTTTCTTT CASSWGREPTEAFF
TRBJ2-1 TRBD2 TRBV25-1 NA TGTGCCAGCAGCCCCACCCCTCTAGCGGGGACCCGGGAGCAGTTCTTC CASSPTPLAGTREQFF
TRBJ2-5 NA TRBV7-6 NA TGTGCCAGCAGCTCCCCCATCGGGGAGACCCAGTACTTC CASSSPIGETQYF
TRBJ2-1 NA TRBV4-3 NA TGCGCCAGCAGCCAAGACCGACGGGAGTACTATGAGCAGTTCTTC CASSQDRREYYEQFF
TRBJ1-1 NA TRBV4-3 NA TGCGCCAGCAGGCCCGGGGTGAACACTGAAGCTTTCTTT CASRPGVNTEAFF
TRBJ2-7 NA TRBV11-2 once TGTGCCAGCAGCTTATCTGGGCCTTCGGGGTACGAGCAGTACTTC CASSLSGPSGYEQYF
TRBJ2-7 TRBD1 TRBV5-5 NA TGTGCCAGCAGCTTCCGGGACAGGGGGCTCGAGCAGTACTTC CASSFRDRGLEQYF
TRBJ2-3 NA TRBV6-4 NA TGTGCCAGCAGTGACTACGGGGGCACAGATACGCAGTATTTT CASSDYGGTDTQYF
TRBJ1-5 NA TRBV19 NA TGTGCCAGTAGTATGTGGTCCATTTTGACAGGTGATCAGCCCCAGCATTTT CASSMWSILTGDQPQHF
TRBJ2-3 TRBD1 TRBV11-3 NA TGTGCCAGCAGCTCCCGACAGGGAACAGATACGCAGTATTTT CASSSRQGTDTQYF
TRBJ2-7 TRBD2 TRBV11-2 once TGTGCCAGCAGCCCTCGGGGGGTCCTGGCGTCCTACGAGCAGTACTTC CASSPRGVLASYEQYF
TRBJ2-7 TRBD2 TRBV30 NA TGTGCCTGGAAAAAATCTAGCGGGCCCTCCTACGAGCAGTACTTC CAWKKSSGPSYEQYF
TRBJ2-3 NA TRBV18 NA TGTGCCAGCTCACCTGACGACGAGAGGCGCACAGATACGCAGTATTTT CASSPDDERRTDTQYF
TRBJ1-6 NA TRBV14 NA TGTGCCAGCAGCCACCAAACAGGGACCTATAATTCACCCCTCCACTTT CASSHQTGTYNSPLHF
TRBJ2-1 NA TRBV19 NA TGTGCCAGTAGTATTAGTCTGGGGGTAGCGGACAATGAGCAGTTCTTC CASSISLGVADNEQFF